This T cell receptor (beta chain) is from a study of Ad26.COV2.S vaccination and SARS-CoV-2 variants. As concerns this clone: Its antigen is unknown. This CDR3 is also generated by other DNA sequences in the sample.

General observations from the study: People who got the vaccine had more spike-specific TCR breadth than people who got placebo. Analyses of TCR breadth and depth may have underestimated total T cell responses. Placebo recipients and vaccine recipients were similar in non-spike TCR breadth. Substantial breadth was reportedly displayed by spike-specific CD8+ and CD4+ T cell responses after vaccination.

CDR1 is MNHEY, CDR2 SVGAGI, per germline. The ends were cut back, 2 bases at V and 2 bases at J, with 6 bases in the middle. This CDR3 has 13 amino acids. Clones were sequenced by immunoSEQ multiplex PCR, and TCRdb holds only the in-frame ones, with some missing. The repertoire holds some 350,000 clones, about 91% seen once, with about 3.8% in the top ten. The sequence was obtained from a human donor who had recovered from COVID-19. This chain connects TRBV6-5 to TRBJ1-1; unclear D gene. Sample: peripheral blood, taken after recovery from COVID-19. The CDR3 protein is CASSYSVNTEAFF. The CDR3 nucleotides read TGTGCCAGCAGTTACAGTGTAAACACTGAAGCTTTCTTT.